Sequencing of this TCR beta chain was carried out in a study of vaccination and CD4 T cells after COVID-19. In the study overall: Participants received two doses of either BNT162b2 or mRNA-1273 vaccine.

Sequencing of the DNA from cultured CD4+ T cells was carried out with the Oncomine TCR Beta short-read assay. Extraction of genomic DNA was performed on cultured CD4+ T cells. TCRdb re-called the PCR reads with MiXCR, one entry per CDR3 protein. Among under 10,000 distinct CDR3 sequences listed, 30% to 40% were seen once. The treatment here: 10-day PBMC culture with coronavirus spike peptide pools or control peptides (ViraFEST assay). Gathered ahead of the COVID-19 pandemic (2011-2018) were the CD4+ T cells of the unexposed donor. Culture conditions combined 2 million to 2.5 million PBMCs per well with 9 to 10 IU/ml IL-2 and around 9.5 ug/ml peptide pools. Half of the medium was exchanged for fresh IL-2 medium, first on day 3 and then on day 7. Notes on the study in general: Researchers looked at relatively few convalescent patients and had no early post-infection timepoints.

Germline V gives CDR1 DFQATT, CDR2 SNEGSKA (reference sequence). Trimming left V 0 bases short and J 7 bases short, with 25 bases between. The CDR3 is 18 residues long. Only a few counts were recorded for this clonotype. Its specificity is not known. Material for sequencing was CD4+ T cells from blood, cultured in vitro. This chain uses TRBV20-1 with TRBJ2-4, with D possibly matching TRBD2 (5 bases). The source is a human donor in good health. CDR3 sequence reads: CSARDLWGFRRTSNIQYF. The CDR3 nucleotides read TGCAGTGCTAGAGATCTATGGGGTTTCCGGAGGACTTCGAACATTCAGTACTTC.